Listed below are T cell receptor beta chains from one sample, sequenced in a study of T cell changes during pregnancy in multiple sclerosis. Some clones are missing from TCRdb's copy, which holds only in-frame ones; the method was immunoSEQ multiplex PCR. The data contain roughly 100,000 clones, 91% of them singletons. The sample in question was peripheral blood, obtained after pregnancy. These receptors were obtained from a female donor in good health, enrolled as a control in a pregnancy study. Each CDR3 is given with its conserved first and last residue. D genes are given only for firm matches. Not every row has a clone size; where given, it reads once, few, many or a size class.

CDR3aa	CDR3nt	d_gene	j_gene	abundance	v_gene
CASSLSPSSGVYNEQFF	TGCGCCAGCAGCTTGTCTCCTTCTAGCGGGGTGTACAATGAGCAGTTCTTC	TRBD2	TRBJ2-1	NA	TRBV5-1
CASSEPSGANVLTF	TGCGCCAGCAGTGAGCCTTCTGGGGCCAACGTCCTGACTTTC	NA	TRBJ2-6	NA	TRBV4-1
CASSAQEHYEQYF	TGTGCCAGCAGCGCCCAAGAGCACTACGAGCAGTACTTC	NA	TRBJ2-7	NA	TRBV9
CASSSGQQGVQKLFF	TGTGCCAGCAGCTCAGGGCAGCAGGGGGTCCAAAAACTGTTTTTT	TRBD1	TRBJ1-4	NA	TRBV7-8
CAWSVNSGRTDTQYF	TGTGCCTGGAGTGTAAACAGCGGTCGCACAGATACGCAGTATTTT	NA	TRBJ2-3	NA	TRBV30
CASSGPDTQYF	TGTGCCAGCAGCGGGCCCGATACGCAGTATTTT	NA	TRBJ2-3	once	TRBV5-4
CASSSAGIGTGELFF	TGTGCCAGTAGTTCGGCAGGGATCGGCACCGGGGAGCTGTTTTTT	NA	TRBJ2-2	NA	TRBV19
CASSLQSVSGGADEQFF	TGTGCCAGCAGCTTACAATCGGTGAGCGGGGGGGCCGATGAGCAGTTCTTC	TRBD2	TRBJ2-1	NA	TRBV7-3
CASSRQWQGIQETQYF	TGTGCCAGCAGCCGCCAGTGGCAGGGTATCCAAGAGACCCAGTACTTC	NA	TRBJ2-5	NA	TRBV6-6
CASTGYGYTF	TGTGCCTCAACAGGGTATGGCTACACCTTC	NA	TRBJ1-2	NA	TRBV30
CASSPGQLHGAHTEAFF	TGTGCCAGCAGCCCGGGACAACTCCATGGGGCTCACACTGAAGCTTTCTTT	NA	TRBJ1-1	NA	TRBV4-2
CASSSRQPQHF	TGTGCCAGCAGTTCTCGTCAGCCCCAGCATTTT	NA	TRBJ1-5	NA	TRBV28
CASSLYQGAGSGYTF	TGTGCCAGCAGCTTATATCAGGGGGCTGGATCTGGCTACACCTTC	TRBD1	TRBJ1-2	NA	TRBV7-3
CASSPDRAGANVLTF	TGTGCCAGCTCACCGGACAGGGCCGGGGCCAACGTCCTGACTTTC	TRBD1	TRBJ2-6	NA	TRBV18
CASSQDKSYEGLRPDREQYF	TGCGCCAGCAGCCAAGATAAGTCGTACGAGGGACTCCGACCCGACCGCGAGCAGTACTTC	NA	TRBJ2-7	NA	TRBV4-3
CASSLDRNEKLFF	TGTGCCAGCAGTCTCGACAGGAATGAAAAACTGTTTTTT	NA	TRBJ1-4	NA	TRBV27
CASSLQGLPTGELFF	TGTGCCAGCAGCTTACAAGGACTTCCCACCGGGGAGCTGTTTTTT	NA	TRBJ2-2	NA	TRBV7-2
CARRTANTGELFF	TGTGCCCGACGGACAGCGAACACCGGGGAGCTGTTTTTT	NA	TRBJ2-2	NA	TRBV30
CAGQDNSPLHF	TGCGCCGGGCAAGACAATTCACCCCTCCACTTT	NA	TRBJ1-6	few	TRBV4-3
CASSLLTGSPETQYF	TGCGCCAGCAGCCTCCTTACAGGGTCCCCAGAGACCCAGTACTTC	NA	TRBJ2-5	NA	TRBV4-3
CASSLVSGVDGYTF	TGTGCCAGCAGCTTGGTGTCCGGGGTTGATGGCTACACCTTC	NA	TRBJ1-2	NA	TRBV5-4
CASSLGTVNTEAFF	TGCGCCAGCAGCTTGGGGACAGTGAACACTGAAGCTTTCTTT	NA	TRBJ1-1	NA	TRBV5-1
CASSPLDRVSEAFF	TGTGCCAGCAGTCCCCTTGACAGGGTCTCTGAAGCTTTCTTT	TRBD1	TRBJ1-1	NA	TRBV28
CASSIAGGEQYF	TGTGCCAGCAGCATTGCAGGGGGGGAGCAGTACTTC	NA	TRBJ2-7	NA	TRBV27
CASSLATGEYGYTF	TGTGCCAGCAGCTTAGCCACAGGGGAGTACGGCTACACCTTC	TRBD1	TRBJ1-2	once	TRBV7-9
CASSLGASMPYEQYF	TGTGCCAGCAGCTTAGGGGCTAGCATGCCCTACGAGCAGTACTTC	NA	TRBJ2-7	NA	TRBV7-2
CASSYRRLNEKLFF	TGTGCCAGCAGTTATAGAAGACTCAATGAAAAACTGTTTTTT	NA	TRBJ1-4	NA	TRBV6-5
CASSSHRGIHEQYF	TGTGCCAGCAGTTCTCACAGGGGTATCCACGAGCAGTACTTC	TRBD1	TRBJ2-7	NA	TRBV6-5